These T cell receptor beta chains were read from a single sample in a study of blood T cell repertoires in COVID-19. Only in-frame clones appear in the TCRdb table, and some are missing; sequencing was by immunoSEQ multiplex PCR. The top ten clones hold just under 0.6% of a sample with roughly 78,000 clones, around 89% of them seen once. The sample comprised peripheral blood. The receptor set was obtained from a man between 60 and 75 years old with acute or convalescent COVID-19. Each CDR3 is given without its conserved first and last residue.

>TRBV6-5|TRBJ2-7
ASSYTGLARRY
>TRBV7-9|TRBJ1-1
ASSLLGGAF
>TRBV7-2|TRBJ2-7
ASSLVGMGGAYEQY
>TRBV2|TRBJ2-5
ASTLDPLAGGRQETQY
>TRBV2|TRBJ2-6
ASRRTVLSGANVLT
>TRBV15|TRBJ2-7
ATSRGGLAYEQY
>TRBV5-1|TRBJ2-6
ASSLEGSGANVLT
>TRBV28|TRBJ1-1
ASSLSRTEAF
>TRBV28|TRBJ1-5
ASTLQGPPGTQH
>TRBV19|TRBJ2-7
ASSTEFTRGTYEQY
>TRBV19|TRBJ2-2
ASTGGPGGELF
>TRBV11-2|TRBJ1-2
ASSPGQGSLYGYT
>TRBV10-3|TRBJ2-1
AISHLGLVRNNEQF
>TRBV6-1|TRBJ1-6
ASSERAGAEPINSPLH
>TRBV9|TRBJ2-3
ASKRGTDTQY
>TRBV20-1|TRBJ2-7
SAAQGYEQY
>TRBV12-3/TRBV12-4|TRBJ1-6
ANAQGLSSPLH
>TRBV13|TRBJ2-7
ASSLDVGSGGIHEQY
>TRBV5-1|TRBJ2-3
ASSLQAGRGTDTQY
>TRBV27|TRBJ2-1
ANYPGTGRSEQF
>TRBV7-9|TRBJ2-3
ASSLQGTQY
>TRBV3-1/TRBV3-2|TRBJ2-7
ASSLKGGLAEPYEQY
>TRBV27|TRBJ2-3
ATRLQGAGDTQY
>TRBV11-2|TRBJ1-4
ASSPDRATNEKLF
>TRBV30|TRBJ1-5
AWSVGTGFTYSNQPQH
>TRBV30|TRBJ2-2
ATNGRPSGGIAGELF
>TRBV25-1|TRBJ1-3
ASRKQAGNTIY
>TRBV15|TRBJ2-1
ATSRRTGGFNEQF
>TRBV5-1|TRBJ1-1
ASSPQGDTEAF
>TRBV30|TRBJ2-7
ALQGIPYEQY
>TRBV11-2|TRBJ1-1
ASSLVNFEAF
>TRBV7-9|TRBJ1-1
ASSLVSGSGRAEAF
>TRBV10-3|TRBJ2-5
AISDPGQGETQY
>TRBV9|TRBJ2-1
ASSVRTSGNYNEQF
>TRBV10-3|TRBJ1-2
AISESKRGYGYT
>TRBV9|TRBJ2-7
ASSVASGGDYEQY
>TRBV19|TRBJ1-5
ASSLTGDQPQH
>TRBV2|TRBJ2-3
ASRAAEVDTQY
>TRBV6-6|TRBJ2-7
ASSPSRLAAYEQY
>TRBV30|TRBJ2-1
AWGSGYNEQF
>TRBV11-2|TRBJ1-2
ASSPPGLYGYT
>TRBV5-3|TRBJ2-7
ARSIGTGEVYEQY
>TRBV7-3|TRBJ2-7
ASSLRSGRASEQY
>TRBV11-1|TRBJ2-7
ASSPTGTSGDYEQY
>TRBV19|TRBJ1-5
ASSLRRGQPQH
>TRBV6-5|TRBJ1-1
ASRRGTLSEAF
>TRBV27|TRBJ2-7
ASSSPTGGYEQY
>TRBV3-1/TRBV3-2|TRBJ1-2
ASSQGAGLNYGYT
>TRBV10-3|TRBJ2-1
AISETGAVEQF
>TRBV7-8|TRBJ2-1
ASSLVGLAGSDGEQF
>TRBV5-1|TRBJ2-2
ASMLAENTGELF
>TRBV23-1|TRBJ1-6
ASSLSRVDRDYNSPLH
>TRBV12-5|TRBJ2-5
ASGSGQGRETQY
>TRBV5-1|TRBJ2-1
ASSFGREPYNEQF
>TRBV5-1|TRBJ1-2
ASSRDRVIYGYT